The source of this T cell receptor beta chain is a study of T cell responses to AZD1222 COVID-19 vaccine. Remarks on this clone: What it recognizes is unknown.

V dropped 4 bases and J dropped 6; count of bases not matched to a gene: 11. CDR1 LNHDA and CDR2 SQIVND come from the germline V gene (reference sequence). The CDR3 extends over 16 amino acids. Whole-study results and caveats: Repertoire sampling happened only post peak T cell response.

TCRdb keeps only in-frame clones here, not all; method: immunoSEQ multiplex PCR. The sample holds 80,000 to 100,000 clones, under 90% seen once. The specimen comprised peripheral blood, sampled on day 0 of MenACWY control vaccination. The V and J genes are TRBV19 and TRBJ2-7; TRBD1 matches 11 bases. The clonotype comes from an adult in good health. The CDR3 DNA reads as TGTGCCAGTAGTACCACTCCGGGACAGGGGGTCTCCGAGCAGTACTTC. This codes for CASSTTPGQGVSEQYF.